This T cell receptor beta chain stems from a study of CD8 T cells in ankylosing spondylitis. General study findings and limits: Significant enrichment of disease-linked clones was reportedly seen in matched ankylosing spondylitis synovial fluid. About 8 highly homologous variants formed a TCR beta motif that appeared characteristic of ankylosing spondylitis blood.

This clonotype was seen ten or more times. Its specificity is unknown. As the method for making TCR beta libraries, quantitative 5'-RACE with molecular barcodes was used. TCRdb called the 5' RACE reads again in MiXCR, with one record for every CDR3 protein. The repertoire holds approximately 43,000 distinct CDR3 sequences, with more than 3% as singletons. The CDR3 totals 13 residues. CDR1 and CDR2 (germline): SGDLS, YYNGEE. V lost 2 bases and J 8 bases, leaving 13 bases between the germline ends. The receptor was derived from a female donor with ankylosing spondylitis or in good health (not recorded which). This sequence joins TRBV9 and TRBJ1-2; D ambiguous. The sequenced sample was blood, either unsorted or a sorted T cell fraction (not recorded which). The CDR3 sequence is CASSVPPDSGYTF. The DNA for the CDR3 is TGTGCCAGCAGCGTGCCACCCGATTCGGGCTACACCTTC. Combining the CDR3 with reference TRBV9 and TRBJ1-2 gives the whole variable domain DSGVTQTPKHLITATGQRVTLRCSPRSGDLSVYWYQQSLDQGLQFLIQYYNGEERAKGNILERFSAQQFPDLHSELNLSSLELGDSALYFCASSVPPDSGYTFGSGTRLTVV.